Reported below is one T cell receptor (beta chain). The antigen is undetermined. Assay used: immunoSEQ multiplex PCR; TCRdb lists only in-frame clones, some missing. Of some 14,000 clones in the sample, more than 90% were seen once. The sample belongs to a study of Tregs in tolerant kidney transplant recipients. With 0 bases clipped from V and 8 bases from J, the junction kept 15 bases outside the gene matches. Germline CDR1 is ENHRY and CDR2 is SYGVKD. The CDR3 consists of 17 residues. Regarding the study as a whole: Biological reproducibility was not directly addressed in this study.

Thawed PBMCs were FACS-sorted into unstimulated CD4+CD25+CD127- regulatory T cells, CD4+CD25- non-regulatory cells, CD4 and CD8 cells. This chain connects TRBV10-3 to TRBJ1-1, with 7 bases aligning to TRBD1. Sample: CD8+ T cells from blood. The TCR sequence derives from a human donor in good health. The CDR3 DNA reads TGTGCCATCAGTGAGTCGACCGCGACCAAAGGGACAGTGGAAGCTTTCTTT. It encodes CAISESTATKGTVEAFF.